This TCR beta chain emerged from a study of tumor-infiltrating lymphocytes in primary liver carcinoma. Overall study: Yields of productive TCRbeta reads ranged from roughly 3.65 to 7.13 million per sample and were similar across tissue types.

The input was about 490 ng total RNA; TCR beta cDNA was made from it with a constant-region primer. ARM-PCR was slightly modified, and three nested multiplex PCR rounds with it gave rise to the TCR beta libraries. The study ran its first two PCR rounds for around 10 cycles each, using TRBV1-TRBV30 forward primers and a C-beta reverse primer. TCRdb re-called the multiplex PCR reads through MiXCR, storing one row per CDR3 protein. Here the sample spans some 55,000 distinct CDR3 sequences, over 65% being singletons. This CDR3 is 13 amino acids long. The roughly 17-31 mg bulk tissue piece was not sorted before simultaneous RNA and DNA extraction. Tumors were each sampled at five separate regions. On this clonotype itself: Compared with germline, one end of the junction differs, possibly owing to a read error.

This receptor was obtained from a middle-aged man with primary liver carcinoma and hepatitis B virus infection. Sequencing was performed on liver tumor tissue from sampling region 2. Regarding subset: tumor region T2, inferior pole. The V and J genes are TRBV12-3 or TRBV12-4 and TRBJ1-1; 7 bases agree with TRBD1. CDR3 sequence reads: CASSVTGLTDALF. The CDR3 DNA reads TGTGCCAGCAGTGTGACAGGGTTGACTGACGCTCTCTTT.